Given below is one T cell receptor beta chain in context. Its antigen is still unknown. Sequencing used immunoSEQ multiplex PCR; TCRdb keeps in-frame clones, though not all of them. The profile shows more than 110,000 clones, around 90% of them singletons. V was cut by 5 bases and J by 7 bases, with 10 bases left in between. CDR3 length: 12 amino acids. The germline gives CDR1 SGHTA, CDR2 FQGNSA. This record comes from a study of T cell responses to AZD1222 COVID-19 vaccine. Study-level results: Regions 160-218 and 743-854 dominated among vaccine-associated CD4 TCRs spanning spike. Only a handful of people who got AZD1222 tested seropositive at baseline. Clonal diversity was possibly underestimated, and the donors were mostly white British, with more females.

The gene calls are TRBV7-2 and TRBJ2-3; D might be TRBD1 (6 bases). The sample was peripheral blood, taken on day 0 of AZD1222 vaccination. The sequence derives from an adult in good health. In nucleotides, the CDR3 is TGTGCCAGCAGCACAGGGACAAATACGCAGTATTTT. Amino acids: CASSTGTNTQYF.